This TCR beta chain was recorded in a study of graft-versus-host responses after intestinal transplantation. As for this clone: Its cognate antigen is unknown.

The repertoire was sequenced with immunoSEQ multiplex PCR; TCRdb's copy has only in-frame clones and lacks some. The sample yields approximately 93,000 clones, 85% to 95% seen once. Germline CDR1 reads SEHNR; CDR2 reads FQNEAQ (reference sequence). Deletions cut 8 bases from V and 0 bases from J, with 19 bases between. This CDR3 is built from 16 residues. The receptor was isolated from a human donor who was the organ donor for an intestinal transplant. The gene calls are TRBV7-9 and TRBJ1-2; tentatively, D is TRBD1 (6 bases). This material consisted of unstimulated CD8+ T cells sorted from spleen or lymph node cells, taken before transplant. CDR3 protein: CASRRGGGSANYGYTF. The CDR3 DNA reads as TGTGCCAGCCGCCGTGGGGGGGGCTCGGCTAACTATGGCTACACCTTC.